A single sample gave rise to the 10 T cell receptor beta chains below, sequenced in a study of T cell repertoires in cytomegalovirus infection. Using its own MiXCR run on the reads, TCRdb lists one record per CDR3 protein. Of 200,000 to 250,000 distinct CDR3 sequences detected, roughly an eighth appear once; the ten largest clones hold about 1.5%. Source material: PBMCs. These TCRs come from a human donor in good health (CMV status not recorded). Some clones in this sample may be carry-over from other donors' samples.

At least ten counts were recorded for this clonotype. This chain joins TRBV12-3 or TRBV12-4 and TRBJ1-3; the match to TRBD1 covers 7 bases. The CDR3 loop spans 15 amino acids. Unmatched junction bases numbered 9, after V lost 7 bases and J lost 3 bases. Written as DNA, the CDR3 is TGTGCCAGCACCCAGGGGGGTTTGCGTGGAAACACCATATATTTT. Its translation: CASTQGGLRGNTIYF.

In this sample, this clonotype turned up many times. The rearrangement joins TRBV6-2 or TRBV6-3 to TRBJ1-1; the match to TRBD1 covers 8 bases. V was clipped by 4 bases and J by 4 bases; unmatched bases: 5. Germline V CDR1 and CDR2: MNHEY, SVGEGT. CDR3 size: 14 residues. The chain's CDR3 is CASSFDRGGTEAFF. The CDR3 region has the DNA TGTGCCAGCAGTTTTGACAGGGGAGGCACTGAAGCTTTCTTT.

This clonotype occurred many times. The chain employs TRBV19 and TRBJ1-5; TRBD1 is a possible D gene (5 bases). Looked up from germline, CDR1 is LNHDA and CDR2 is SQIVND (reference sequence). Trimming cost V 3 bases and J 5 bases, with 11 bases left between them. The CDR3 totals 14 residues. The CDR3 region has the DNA TGTGCCAGTAGTATGCAGGGCCCCCATCAGCCCCAGCATTTT. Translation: CASSMQGPHQPQHF.

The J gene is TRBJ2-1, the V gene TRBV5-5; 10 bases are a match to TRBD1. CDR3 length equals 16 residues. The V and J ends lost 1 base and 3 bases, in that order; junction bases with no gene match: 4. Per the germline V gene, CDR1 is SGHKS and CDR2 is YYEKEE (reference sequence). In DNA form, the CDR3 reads TGTGCCAGCAGCTTGCTCGGGACAGGGGTCTACAATGAGCAGTTCTTC. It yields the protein CASSLLGTGVYNEQFF.

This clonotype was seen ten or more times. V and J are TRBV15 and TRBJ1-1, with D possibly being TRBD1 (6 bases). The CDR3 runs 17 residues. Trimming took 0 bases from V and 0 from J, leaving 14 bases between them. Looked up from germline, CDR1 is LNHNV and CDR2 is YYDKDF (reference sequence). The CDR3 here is CATSRDFEGHMNTEAFF. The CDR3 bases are TGTGCCACCAGCAGAGATTTCGAGGGACACATGAACACTGAAGCTTTCTTT.

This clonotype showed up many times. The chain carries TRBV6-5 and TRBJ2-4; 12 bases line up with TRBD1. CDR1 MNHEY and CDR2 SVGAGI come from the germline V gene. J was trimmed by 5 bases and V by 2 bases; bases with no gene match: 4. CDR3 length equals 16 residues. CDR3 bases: TGTGCCAGCAGTTACGGGACAGGGGGCGGGGAAAACATTCAGTACTTC. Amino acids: CASSYGTGGGENIQYF.

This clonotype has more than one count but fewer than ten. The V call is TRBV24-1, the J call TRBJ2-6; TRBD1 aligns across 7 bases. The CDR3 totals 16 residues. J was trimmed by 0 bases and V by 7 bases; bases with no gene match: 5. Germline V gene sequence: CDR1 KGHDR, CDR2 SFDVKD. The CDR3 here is CATSPGQSSGANVLTF. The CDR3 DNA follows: TGTGCCACCAGCCCGGGACAGTCCTCTGGGGCCAACGTCCTGACTTTC.

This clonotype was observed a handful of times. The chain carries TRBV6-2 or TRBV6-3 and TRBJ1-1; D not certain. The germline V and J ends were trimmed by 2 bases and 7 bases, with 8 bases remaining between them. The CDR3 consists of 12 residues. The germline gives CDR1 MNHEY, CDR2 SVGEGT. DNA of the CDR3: TGTGCCAGCAGTTACGTCGTGGGTGAAGCTTTCTTT. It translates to CASSYVVGEAFF.

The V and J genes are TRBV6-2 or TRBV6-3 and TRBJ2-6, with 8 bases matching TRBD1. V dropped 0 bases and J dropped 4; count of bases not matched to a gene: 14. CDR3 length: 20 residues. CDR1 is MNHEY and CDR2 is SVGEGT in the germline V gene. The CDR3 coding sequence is TGTGCCAGCAGTTACTCCCTCCACTCGGCAGGGGGCTTGGGGGCCAACGTCCTGACTTTC. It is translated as CASSYSLHSAGGLGANVLTF.

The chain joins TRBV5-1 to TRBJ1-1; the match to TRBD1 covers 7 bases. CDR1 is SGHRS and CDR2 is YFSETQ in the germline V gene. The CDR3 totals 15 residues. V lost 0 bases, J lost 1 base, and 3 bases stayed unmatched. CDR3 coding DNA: TGCGCCAGCAGCTTGGTGGGACAGTCGAACACTGAAGCTTTCTTT. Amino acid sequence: CASSLVGQSNTEAFF.